One TCR beta chain is described in this entry. No antigen is known for it. The data were obtained in a study of Ad26.COV2.S vaccination and SARS-CoV-2 variants. This CDR3 spans 16 amino acids. Looked up from germline, CDR1 is LNHDA and CDR2 is SQIVND (reference sequence). Trimming took 2 bases from V and 1 from J, leaving 14 bases between them. Study-level results: There was reportedly substantial breadth in spike-specific CD8+ and CD4+ T cell responses after vaccination.

Profiling relied on immunoSEQ multiplex PCR, and the TCRdb table lists in-frame clones only, not all of them. Of about 320,000 clones in the sample, around four fifths are singletons; the top ten hold 2% to 2.5%. The treatment denotes: roughly 18 received Ad26.COV2.S at low or high dose, single or two shots; a few received placebo; per-sample allocation not given. The samples date from day 63 after the first vaccine or placebo injection. The clonotype originates from a person between 18 and 59 years old who received the Ad26.COV2.S COVID-19 vaccine or a placebo. V is TRBV19 and J is TRBJ2-5; tentative D call: TRBD1 (5 bases). This specimen was peripheral blood, taken in a trial of Ad26.COV2.S vaccine versus placebo. The CDR3 region has the DNA TGTGCCAGTAGTATAAGTGGCAGGGCCACCCAAGAGACCCAGTACTTC. This codes for CASSISGRATQETQYF.